This T cell receptor beta chain derives from a study of cytomegalovirus exposure and HLA in healthy donors (dated by TCRdb to 2016 to 2017). Notes on the research overall: An earlier analysis of about 560 of the donors reported about 280 Gb of sequence data and 95 million to 130 million unique TCR beta sequences obtained from some 170 million T cells. Typing coverage varied by locus: roughly 629-640 donors for A, B, C, DRB1 and DQB1; approximately 500 for DQA1; approximately 610 for DPA1; around 490 for DPB1. To decide whether each TCR beta V gene segment behaved as functional or pseudogenic, an earlier analysis of some 570 of the donors relied on high-throughput TCR beta sequencing. Because of strong linkage in the cohort, five DR-DQ haplotypes were treated as single units for association and clustering. A later genetic analysis took genome-wide SNP genotypes for 398 of the 666 donors and used that subset as a discovery cohort. Among some 410 genotyped donors of the cohort, an average of approximately 220,000 unique TCR beta nucleotide sequences was sequenced per donor, of which about 19% were non-productive. Approximately 310 gigabases of sequencing data and approximately 85 million unique TCR sequences were included in an early release covering about 600 HLA-typed donors. Both class I and class II loci were covered by HLA typing, at four-digit resolution. The T cell repertoires of around 730 subjects were profiled by immunosequencing and related to cytomegalovirus serostatus. Among the roughly 400 genotyped donors, roughly 80% belonged to the genetic ancestry cluster associated with self-reported Caucasian donors. Donor age, sex, ethnicity and CMV serostatus were compiled alongside the repertoire data. In a later analysis, previously published TCR beta repertoires from 550 to 700 donors were re-analyzed and high-resolution HLA genotyping was added so that TCR occurrence patterns could be studied. The later analysis used no new phenotypic data to find candidate immune exposures, relying instead on TCR beta sequences and their occurrence across donors. All discovery cohort repertoires had been generated using a single sequencing platform. High-throughput TCR immunosequencing, statistical association of individual TCRs with disease status, and machine learning were combined to predict cytomegalovirus infection status. Besides the first cohort of approximately 710 subjects, a separate validation cohort made up of 120 or so different subjects was used. The study was designed to test whether signatures of past pathogen exposure could be identified by cataloging public T cell receptors. General study outcomes and caveats: Presence/absence analyses assumed roughly uniform sequencing depth across donors, an assumption that may not hold. The sequencing pipeline was judged likely to have produced a cluster of highly shared sequence variants as a technical artifact. In a later analysis, TCR association rates were found to vary across HLA loci, with the most associated TCRs seen for DRB1 alleles and the fewest for HLA-C alleles. Cytomegalovirus status was reported to be diagnosed by the classifier with high specificity and sensitivity in both the original and validation cohorts. The cohort was sequenced for TCR beta chains only, and without alpha or paired-chain data the features that could be detected were limited. According to a later genetic analysis, donors in an Asian-associated ancestry cluster had fewer N-insertions in productive TCRs than the approximately 700-donor mean. The authors suggested that the approach could potentially be extended to other disease states and immunological phenotypes. Because counts were too low, seventeen rarely observed V segments, including chromosome 9 orphons, were left out of the earlier analysis of about 620 of the donors. In vitro tests confirmed that a few of the cytomegalovirus-associated TCR beta chains recognize cytomegalovirus antigens. According to a later analysis, parvovirus B19, influenza, CMV and Epstein-Barr virus appeared linked to several top co-occurrence clusters. When HLA alleles, especially DR and DQ, strongly co-occurred, attributing TCR associations to individual alleles was difficult. Most TCR sequences were seen in very few donors, while some public TCRs were found in many individuals. A further reported finding was that TCR beta sequences accurately predicted the HLA-A and HLA-B alleles for most subjects in the first cohort. In a later analysis, 16,951 TCR beta sequences were associated with specific HLA alleles at a false discovery rate of 0.05. Because HLA typing was missing for some donors at each locus, association tests included only the typed subset. The only immune exposure information available for the cohort was CMV serostatus. The study gave a list of about 170 TCR beta chains associated with cytomegalovirus. Linkage disequilibrium might explain the correlated functional status among segregating V segments, but an unknown experimental factor could not be ruled out. Compared with equally common non-associated chains, HLA-associated TCR beta chains in a later analysis were more clonally expanded and had lower generation probabilities. According to a later analysis, most CMV-associated TCR beta chains appeared to be HLA-restricted, and the HLA associations seemed to be driven largely by CMV exposure. Because the 87-base-pair reads could not distinguish some IMGT-functional V segments, including TRBV6-2 and TRBV6-3, those segments were excluded. In a later genetic analysis, a missense DCLRE1C variant was associated with V-gene and J-gene trimming of TCR beta chains, and the association was replicated in an independent cohort. In an earlier analysis of some 540 of the donors, most TCR beta V segments appeared in productive rearrangements about 87% or about 30% of the time, broadly matching IMGT annotations.

CDR1 and CDR2 (SEHNR, FQNEAQ) derive from the germline V gene (reference sequence). Spanning cysteine to phenylalanine, the CDR3 consists of 16 amino acids. Only the CDR3 DNA stays, 48 bases, in frame from base 1. V and J lose 2 bases and 4 bases, and a span of 17 bases separates them. In total, approximately 700 healthy bone marrow donors made up the cohort. At the time of sampling, all cohort members were nominally healthy, though unrecorded immune exposures were likely present. The donor tested CMV seronegative and was one of the 352 seronegative cohort members. A peripheral blood sample was provided by each donor, and peripheral blood mononuclear cells were used for TCR beta sequencing. Genomic DNA extraction from the blood cell samples was performed with the Qiagen DNeasy Blood Extraction Kit. On this clone: Its antigen is currently not known. Per-nucleotide qualities are absent, and no much larger clonotype sits a single base away.

Library prep was done by the immunoSEQ multiplex PCR assay. For the multiplex PCR, a mixture combining 60 forward primers for TCR Vbeta segments and 13 reverse primers for TCR Jbeta segments was used. Amplification of the CDR3 region of rearranged TCR beta genes was performed with a multiplex PCR assay on genomic DNA. The Illumina HiSeq System was used to sequence the amplified TCR beta libraries as 87-base-pair reads. On the study's bioinformatics: A later analysis counted some 74 million unique TCR beta chains across the 640 or so repertoires, and 9.5 million to 11 million of these chains were shared by at least two donors. A nearest-neighbor algorithm error-corrected the raw reads and collapsed the reads into unique sequences, merging closely related sequences to remove PCR and sequencing errors. Alignment of CDR3 sequences to IMGT reference sequences was used to assign V, D and J gene segments. For a sequence to be retained, a match of at least six nucleotides to both a V gene segment and a J gene segment was required. A rearrangement was called productive if the CDR3 had no stop codons and remained in frame with V and J, and every other rearrangement was called non-productive. CDR3 was defined according to IMGT convention as the region running from the second conserved V-encoded cysteine to the conserved J-encoded phenylalanine. The earlier analysis of about 570 of the donors excluded any sequence lacking an unambiguous match to a single V gene segment. In an earlier analysis of some 590 of the donors, a V segment was called functional when productive rearrangements were above 56.7%, and segregating when the standard deviation between donors exceeded 5%. To diagnose cytomegalovirus status from the catalog of TCR beta chain sequences, a statistical classification framework was built. A later analysis assigned V and J genes by comparing TCR nucleotide sequences with IMGT/GENE-DB human TR gene sequences. Using the TCRdist pipeline, a later analysis assigned CDR3 sequences along with most-parsimonious VDJ recombination scenarios. In a later analysis, each TCR beta chain was defined by its CDR3 amino acid sequence together with its V-gene family, and reads lacking a unique V-gene family were excluded. To address suspected cross-contamination and a sequencing artifact, a later analysis removed 450 to 700 highly shared, low-generation-probability nucleotide sequences. A later analysis calculated a clonal expansion index for each public chain from normalized within-repertoire ranks of inferred template counts. A later analysis computed generation probabilities with a VDJ recombination model fitted to out-of-frame rearrangements, and checked the results against IGoR. In a later analysis, TCR-TCR, TCR-HLA and TCR-CMV co-occurrence was scored with hypergeometric tests, and a repertoire-size bias correction was applied to TCR pairs. In a later analysis, false discovery rates were estimated by permuting HLA or CMV assignments 20 times. In a later analysis, co-occurring TCRs were grouped using DBSCAN, and TCRdist sequence similarity was added for clustering within HLA-allele-positive subsets. Repertoires with fewer than 30,000 or more than 120,000 public chains were left out of co-occurrence clustering, as were a handful of repertoires with anomalous nucleotide sharing. Sourced from immuneACCESS, this table was stored by TCRdb with only in-frame sequences that have V and J called. A share of the clones is absent; for the studies checked, an unresolved V gene accounts for under half, and the remainder has no known explanation. V and J calls and clone size are as listed in that table; D and trimming were resolved from the DNA. The sample yields more than 250,000 clones; roughly 90% were counted once. Clones ranked in the top ten supply 2% to 3% of the sample.

The chain joins TRBV7-9 to TRBJ2-5; possibly the D gene is TRBD2, per 5 matching bases. This receptor was identified in a woman in her late teens or twenties in good health and CMV-seronegative. The sample comprised PBMCs. Read as DNA, the sequence is TGTGCCAGCAGCTTATTAGCGTCCGGAGGTGGAGAGACCCAGTACTTC. Translated, it gives CASSLLASGGGETQYF.